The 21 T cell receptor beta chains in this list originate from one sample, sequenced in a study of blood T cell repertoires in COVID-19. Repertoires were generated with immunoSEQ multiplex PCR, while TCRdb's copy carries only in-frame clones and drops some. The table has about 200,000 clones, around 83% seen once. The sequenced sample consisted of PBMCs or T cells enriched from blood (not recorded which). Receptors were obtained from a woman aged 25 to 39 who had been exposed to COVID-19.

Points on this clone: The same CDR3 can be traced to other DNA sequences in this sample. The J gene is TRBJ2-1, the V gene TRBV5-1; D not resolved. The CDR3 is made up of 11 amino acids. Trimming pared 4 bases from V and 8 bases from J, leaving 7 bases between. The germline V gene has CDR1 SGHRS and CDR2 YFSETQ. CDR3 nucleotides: TGCGCCAGCAGCCTGGCGGATGAGCAGTTCTTC. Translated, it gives CASSLADEQFF. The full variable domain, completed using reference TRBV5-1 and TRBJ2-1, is KAGVTQTPRYLIKTRGQQVTLSCSPISGHRSVSWYQQTPGQGLQFLFEYFSETQRNKGNFPGRFSGRQFSNSRSEMNVSTLELGDSALYLCASSLADEQFFGPGTRLTVL.

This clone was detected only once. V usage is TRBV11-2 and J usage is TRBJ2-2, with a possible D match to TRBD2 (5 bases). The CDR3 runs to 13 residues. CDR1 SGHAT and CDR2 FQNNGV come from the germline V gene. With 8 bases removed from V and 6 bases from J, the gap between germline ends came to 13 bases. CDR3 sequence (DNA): TGTGCCAGCCGTAGCGCGGGTCCCGGGGAGCTGTTTTTT. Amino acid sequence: CASRSAGPGELFF.

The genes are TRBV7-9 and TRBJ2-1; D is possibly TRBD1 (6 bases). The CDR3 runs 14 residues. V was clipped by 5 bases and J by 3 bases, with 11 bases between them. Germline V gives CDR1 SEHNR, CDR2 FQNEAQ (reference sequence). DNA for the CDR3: TGTGCCAGCAGCCCAAGGACAGACTACAATGAGCAGTTCTTC. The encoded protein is CASSPRTDYNEQFF.

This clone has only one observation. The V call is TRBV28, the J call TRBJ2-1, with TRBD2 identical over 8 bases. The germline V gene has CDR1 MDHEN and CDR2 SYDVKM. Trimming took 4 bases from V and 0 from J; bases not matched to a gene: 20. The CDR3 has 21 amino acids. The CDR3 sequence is CASSSPTLGRGVQSSYNEQFF. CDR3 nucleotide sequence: TGTGCCAGCAGTTCTCCCACCTTGGGGCGGGGGGTCCAGAGCTCCTACAATGAGCAGTTCTTC.

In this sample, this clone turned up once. The CDR3 region has the DNA TGTGCCAGCAGCTTGGCTGCCTTCGGGGGTTATGGGGAGCAGTACTTC. Its translation is CASSLAAFGGYGEQYF. The chain recombines TRBV5-8 with TRBJ2-7, with D possibly TRBD2 on 6 matching bases. Trimming removed 0 bases from V and 7 bases from J, with 20 bases in between. The germline V gene encodes CDR1 SGHTS and CDR2 YDEGEE. The CDR3 extends over 16 amino acids. Full variable domain (remainder filled in from reference TRBV5-8 and TRBJ2-7): EAGVTQSPTHLIKTRGQQATLRCSPISGHTSVYWYQQALGLGLQFLLWYDEGEERNRGNFPPRFSGRQFPNYSSELNVNALELEDSALYLCASSLAAFGGYGEQYFGPGTRLTVT.

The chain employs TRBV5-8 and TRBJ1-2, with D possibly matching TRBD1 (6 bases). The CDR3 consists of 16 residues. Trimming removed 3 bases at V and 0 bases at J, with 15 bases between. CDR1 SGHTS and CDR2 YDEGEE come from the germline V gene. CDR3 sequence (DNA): TGTGCCAGCAGCTCTTCCGGGACACCCGCTAACTATGGCTACACCTTC. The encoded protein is CASSSSGTPANYGYTF.

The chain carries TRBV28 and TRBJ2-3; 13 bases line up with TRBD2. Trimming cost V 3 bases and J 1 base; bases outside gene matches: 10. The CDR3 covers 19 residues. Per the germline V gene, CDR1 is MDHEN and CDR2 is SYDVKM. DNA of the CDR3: TGTGCCAGCAGTTTGTCCACTAGCGGGGGGGCAGGAGGCACAGATACGCAGTATTTT. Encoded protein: CASSLSTSGGAGGTDTQYF. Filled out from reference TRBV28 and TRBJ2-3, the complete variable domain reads DVKVTQSSRYLVKRTGEKVFLECVQDMDHENMFWYRQDPGLGLRLIYFSYDVKMKEKGDIPEGYSVSREKKERFSLILESASTNQTSMYLCASSLSTSGGAGGTDTQYFGPGTRLTVL.

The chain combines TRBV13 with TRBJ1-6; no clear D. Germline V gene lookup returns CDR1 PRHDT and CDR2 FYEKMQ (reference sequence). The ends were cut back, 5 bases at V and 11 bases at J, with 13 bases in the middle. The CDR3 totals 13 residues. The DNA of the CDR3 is TGTGCCAGCAGCCGGGAGGGAGTTACACCCCTCCACTTT. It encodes CASSREGVTPLHF.

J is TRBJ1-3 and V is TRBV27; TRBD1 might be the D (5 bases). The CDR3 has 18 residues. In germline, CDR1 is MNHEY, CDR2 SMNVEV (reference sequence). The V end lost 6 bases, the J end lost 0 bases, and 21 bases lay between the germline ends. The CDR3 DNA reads TGTGCCAGCAGAAGACAGCTACTCTCCTCCTTCTCTGGAAACACCATATATTTT. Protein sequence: CASRRQLLSSFSGNTIYF.

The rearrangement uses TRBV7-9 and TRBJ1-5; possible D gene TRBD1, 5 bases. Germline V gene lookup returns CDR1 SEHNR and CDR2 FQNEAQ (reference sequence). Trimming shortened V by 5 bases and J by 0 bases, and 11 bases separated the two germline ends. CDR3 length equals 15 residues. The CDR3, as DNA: TGTGCCAGCAGCAAAGACAGTCTTAGCAATCAGCCCCAGCATTTT. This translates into CASSKDSLSNQPQHF. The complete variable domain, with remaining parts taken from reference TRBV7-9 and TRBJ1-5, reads DTGVSQNPRHKITKRGQNVTFRCDPISEHNRLYWYRQTLGQGPEFLTYFQNEAQLEKSRLLSDRFSAERPKGSFSTLEIQRTEQGDSAMYLCASSKDSLSNQPQHFGDGTRLSIL.

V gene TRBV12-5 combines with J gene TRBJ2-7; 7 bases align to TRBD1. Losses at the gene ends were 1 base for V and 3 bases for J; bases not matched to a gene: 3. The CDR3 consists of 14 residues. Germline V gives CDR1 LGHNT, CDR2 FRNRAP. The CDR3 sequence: CASGLGNRGYEQYF. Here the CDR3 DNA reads TGTGCTAGTGGTTTGGGTAACAGGGGCTACGAGCAGTACTTC. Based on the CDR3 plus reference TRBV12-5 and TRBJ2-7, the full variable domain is DARVTQTPRHKVTEMGQEVTMRCQPILGHNTVFWYRQTMMQGLELLAYFRNRAPLDDSGMPKDRFSAEMPDATLATLKIQPSEPRDSAVYFCASGLGNRGYEQYFGPGTRLTVT.

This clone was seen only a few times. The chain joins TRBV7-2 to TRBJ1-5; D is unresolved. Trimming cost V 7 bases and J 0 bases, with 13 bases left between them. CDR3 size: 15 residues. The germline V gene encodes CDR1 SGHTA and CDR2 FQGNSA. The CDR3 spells CASTTSDYSNQPQHF. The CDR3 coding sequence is TGTGCCAGCACCACGTCTGACTATAGCAATCAGCCCCAGCATTTT.

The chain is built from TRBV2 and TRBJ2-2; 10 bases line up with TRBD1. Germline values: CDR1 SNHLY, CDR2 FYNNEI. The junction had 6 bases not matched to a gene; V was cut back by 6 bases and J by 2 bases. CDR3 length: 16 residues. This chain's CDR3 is CASRFRTGGNTGELFF. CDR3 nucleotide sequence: TGTGCCAGCAGATTTCGGACAGGGGGTAACACCGGGGAGCTGTTTTTT.

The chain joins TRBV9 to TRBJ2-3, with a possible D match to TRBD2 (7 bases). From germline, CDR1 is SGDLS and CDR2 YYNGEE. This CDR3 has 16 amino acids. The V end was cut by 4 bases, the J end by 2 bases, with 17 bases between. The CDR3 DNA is TGTGCCAGCAGCCTCGGTGGAGGGGGGGTCACAGATACGCAGTATTTT. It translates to CASSLGGGGVTDTQYF.

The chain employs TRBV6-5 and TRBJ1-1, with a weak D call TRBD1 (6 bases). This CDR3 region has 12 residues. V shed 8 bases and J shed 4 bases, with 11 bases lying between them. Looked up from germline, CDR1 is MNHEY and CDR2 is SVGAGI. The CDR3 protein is CASEQGLTEAFF. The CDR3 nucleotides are TGTGCCAGCGAACAGGGTCTCACTGAAGCTTTCTTT.

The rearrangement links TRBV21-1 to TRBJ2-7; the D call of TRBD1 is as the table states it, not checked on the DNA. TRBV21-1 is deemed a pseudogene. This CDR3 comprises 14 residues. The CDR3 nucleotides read TGTGCCAGCAGCGGGACACTAAACTCCTACGAGCAGTACTTC. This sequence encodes CASSGTLNSYEQYF.

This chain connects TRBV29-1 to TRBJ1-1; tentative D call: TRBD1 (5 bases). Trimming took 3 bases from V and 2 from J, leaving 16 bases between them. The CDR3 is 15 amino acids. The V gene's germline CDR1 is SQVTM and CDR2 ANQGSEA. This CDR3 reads CSVEGRVGGNTEAFF. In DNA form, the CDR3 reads TGCAGCGTTGAGGGCAGGGTGGGAGGCAACACTGAAGCTTTCTTT.

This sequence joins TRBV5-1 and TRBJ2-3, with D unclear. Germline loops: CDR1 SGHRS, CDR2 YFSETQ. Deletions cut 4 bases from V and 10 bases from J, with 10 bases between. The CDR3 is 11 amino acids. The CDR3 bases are TGCGCCAGCAGCACTGAGCGAGCGCAGTATTTT. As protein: CASSTERAQYF.

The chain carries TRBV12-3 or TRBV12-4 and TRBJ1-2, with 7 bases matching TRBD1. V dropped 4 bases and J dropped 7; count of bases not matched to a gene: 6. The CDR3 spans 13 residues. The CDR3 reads CASSSETGLGYTF. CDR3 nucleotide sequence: TGTGCCAGCAGTTCAGAGACAGGGCTTGGCTACACCTTC.

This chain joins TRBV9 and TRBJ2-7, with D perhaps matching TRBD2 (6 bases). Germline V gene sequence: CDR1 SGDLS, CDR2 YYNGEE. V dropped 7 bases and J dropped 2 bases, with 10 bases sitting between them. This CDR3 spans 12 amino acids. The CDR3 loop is CASGGKTYEQYF. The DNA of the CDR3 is TGTGCCAGCGGGGGGAAAACCTACGAGCAGTACTTC.

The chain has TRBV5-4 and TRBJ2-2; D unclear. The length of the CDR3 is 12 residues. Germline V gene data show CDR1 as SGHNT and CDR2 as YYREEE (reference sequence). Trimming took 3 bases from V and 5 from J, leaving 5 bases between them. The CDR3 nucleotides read TGTGCCAGCAGCTCTTTGACCGGGGAGCTGTTTTTT. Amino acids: CASSSLTGELFF.